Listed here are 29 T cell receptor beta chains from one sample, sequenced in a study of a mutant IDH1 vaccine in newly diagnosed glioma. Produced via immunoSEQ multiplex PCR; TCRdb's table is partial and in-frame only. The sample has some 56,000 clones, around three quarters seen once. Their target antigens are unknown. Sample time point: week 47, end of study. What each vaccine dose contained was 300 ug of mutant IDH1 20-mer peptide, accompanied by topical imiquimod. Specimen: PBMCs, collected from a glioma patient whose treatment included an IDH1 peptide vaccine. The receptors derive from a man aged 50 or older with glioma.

The CDR3 region is CASRQPAGRSDDEKLFF. DNA of the CDR3: TGTGCCAGCAGGCAGCCAGCAGGTAGAAGTGATGATGAAAAACTGTTTTTT. The genes are TRBV2 and TRBJ1-4; D is unresolved. Trimming left V 6 bases short and J 6 bases short, with 23 bases between. The CDR3 has 17 residues. The germline gives CDR1 SNHLY, CDR2 FYNNEI. The full variable domain, in which reference TRBV2 and TRBJ1-4 provide the parts outside the CDR3, is EPEVTQTPSHQVTQMGQEVILRCVPISNHLYFYWYRQILGQKVEFLVSFYNNEISEKSEIFDDQFSVERPDGSNFTLKIRSTKLEDSAMYFCASRQPAGRSDDEKLFFGSGTQLSVL.

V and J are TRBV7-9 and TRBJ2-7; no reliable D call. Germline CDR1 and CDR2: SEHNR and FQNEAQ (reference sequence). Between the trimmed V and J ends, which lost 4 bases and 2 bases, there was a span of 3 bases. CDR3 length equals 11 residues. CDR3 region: CASSSTYEQYF. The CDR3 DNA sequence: TGTGCCAGCAGCTCCACCTACGAGCAGTACTTC.

In DNA, the CDR3 is TGTGCCAGCAGTTCTAGGGTCGGCGACGGAGCTTTCTTT. Amino acids: CASSSRVGDGAFF. The chain employs TRBV11-2 and TRBJ1-1; D gene uncertain. V was pared by 6 bases and J by 10 bases, with 18 bases between. This CDR3 spans 13 amino acids. Per germline, CDR1 SGHAT and CDR2 FQNNGV.

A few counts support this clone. The CDR3 region has the DNA TGCGCCAGCAGTGAACAGGGTGCAACTAATGAAAAACTGTTTTTT. This codes for CASSEQGATNEKLFF. The chain uses TRBV10-2 and TRBJ1-4, with a possible D match to TRBD1 (6 bases). Trimming took off 3 bases at V and 0 bases at J, with 8 bases between the two ends. The CDR3 loop spans 15 amino acids. Looked up from germline, CDR1 is WSHSY and CDR2 is SAAADI.

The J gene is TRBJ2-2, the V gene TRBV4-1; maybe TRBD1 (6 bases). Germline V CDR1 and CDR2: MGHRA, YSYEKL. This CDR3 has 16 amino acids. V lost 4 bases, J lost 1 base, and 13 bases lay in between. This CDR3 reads CASSPHRGQNTGELFF. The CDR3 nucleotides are TGCGCCAGCAGCCCGCATAGGGGACAGAACACCGGGGAGCTGTTTTTT.

The CDR3 region is CASSGGQFATNEKLFF. The CDR3 DNA reads as TGTGCCAGCAGCGGGGGACAGTTCGCAACTAATGAAAAACTGTTTTTT. The J gene is TRBJ1-4, the V gene TRBV5-8, with 7 bases that match TRBD1. CDR1 and CDR2 (germline): SGHTS, YDEGEE. Germline trimming cut 4 bases from V and 0 bases from J; bases unmatched to any gene: 6. The CDR3 is 16 amino acids.

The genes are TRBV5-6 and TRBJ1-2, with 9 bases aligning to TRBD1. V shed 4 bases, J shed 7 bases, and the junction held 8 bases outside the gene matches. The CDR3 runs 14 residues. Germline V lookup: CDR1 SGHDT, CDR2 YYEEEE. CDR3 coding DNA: TGTGCCAGCAGCCTGGGGACAGGGCTGAGTGGCTACACCTTC. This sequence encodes CASSLGTGLSGYTF.

In DNA, the CDR3 is TGTGCCAGCAGCCAAGATGGACGGGACTATGGCTACACCTTC. Amino acid sequence: CASSQDGRDYGYTF. The V gene is TRBV14, the J gene TRBJ1-2; no reliable D call. The CDR3 runs to 14 residues. Deletions cut 0 bases from V and 3 bases from J, with 8 bases between. Germline V lookup: CDR1 SGHDN, CDR2 FVKESK.

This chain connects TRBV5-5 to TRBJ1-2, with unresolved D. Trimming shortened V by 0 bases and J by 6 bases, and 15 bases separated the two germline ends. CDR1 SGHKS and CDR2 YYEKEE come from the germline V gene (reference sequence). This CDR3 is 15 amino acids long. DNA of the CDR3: TGTGCCAGCAGCTTGGATGGCAACCACCGGAATGGCTACACCTTC. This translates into CASSLDGNHRNGYTF.

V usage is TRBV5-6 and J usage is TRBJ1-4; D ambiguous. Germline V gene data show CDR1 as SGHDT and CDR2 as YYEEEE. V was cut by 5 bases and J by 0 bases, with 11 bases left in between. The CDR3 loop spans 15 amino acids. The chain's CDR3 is CASRSDGATNEKLFF. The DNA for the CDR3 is TGTGCCAGCAGGTCGGACGGGGCAACTAATGAAAAACTGTTTTTT.

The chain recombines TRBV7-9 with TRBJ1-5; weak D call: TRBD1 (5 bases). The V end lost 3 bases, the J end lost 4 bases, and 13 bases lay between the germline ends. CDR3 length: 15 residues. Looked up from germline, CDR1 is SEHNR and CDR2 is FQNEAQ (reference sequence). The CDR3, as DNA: TGTGCCAGCAGCTTGGGGCAGGAGCCAAATCAGCCCCAGCATTTT. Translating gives CASSLGQEPNQPQHF.

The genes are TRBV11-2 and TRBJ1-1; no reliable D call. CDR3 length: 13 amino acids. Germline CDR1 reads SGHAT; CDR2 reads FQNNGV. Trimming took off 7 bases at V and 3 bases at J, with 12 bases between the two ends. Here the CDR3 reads CASTAFMDTEAFF. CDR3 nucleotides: TGTGCCAGCACCGCCTTTATGGACACTGAAGCTTTCTTT.

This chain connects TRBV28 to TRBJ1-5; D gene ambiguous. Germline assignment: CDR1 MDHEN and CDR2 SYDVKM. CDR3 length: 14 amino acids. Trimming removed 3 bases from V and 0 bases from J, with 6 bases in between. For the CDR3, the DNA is TGTGCCAGCAGTTTGACGGATAGCAATCAGCCCCAGCATTTT. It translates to CASSLTDSNQPQHF.

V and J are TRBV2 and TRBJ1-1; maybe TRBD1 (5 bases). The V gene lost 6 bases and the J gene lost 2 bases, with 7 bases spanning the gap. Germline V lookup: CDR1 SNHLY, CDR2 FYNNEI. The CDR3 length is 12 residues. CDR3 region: CASRGGNTEAFF. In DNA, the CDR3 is TGTGCCAGCAGGGGGGGTAACACTGAAGCTTTCTTT.

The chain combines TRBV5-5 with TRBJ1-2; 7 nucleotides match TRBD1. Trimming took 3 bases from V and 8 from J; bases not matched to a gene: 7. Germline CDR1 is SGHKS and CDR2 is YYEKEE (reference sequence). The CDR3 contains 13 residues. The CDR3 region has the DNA TGTGCCAGCAGCTCCAGCTTAGGGGGCGGCTACACCTTC. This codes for CASSSSLGGGYTF.

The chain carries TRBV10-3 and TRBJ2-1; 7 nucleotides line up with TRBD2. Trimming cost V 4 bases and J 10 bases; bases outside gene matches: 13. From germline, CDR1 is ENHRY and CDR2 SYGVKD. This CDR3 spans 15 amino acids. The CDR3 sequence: CAISGLAALNGEQFF. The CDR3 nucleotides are TGTGCCATCAGTGGGCTAGCGGCCCTCAACGGAGAGCAGTTCTTC.

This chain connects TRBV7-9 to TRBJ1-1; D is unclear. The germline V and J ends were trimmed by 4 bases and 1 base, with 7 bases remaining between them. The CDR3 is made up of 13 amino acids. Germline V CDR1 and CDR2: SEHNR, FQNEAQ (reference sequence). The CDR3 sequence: CASSSAKNTEAFF. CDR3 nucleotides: TGTGCCAGCAGCTCAGCAAAGAACACTGAAGCTTTCTTT.

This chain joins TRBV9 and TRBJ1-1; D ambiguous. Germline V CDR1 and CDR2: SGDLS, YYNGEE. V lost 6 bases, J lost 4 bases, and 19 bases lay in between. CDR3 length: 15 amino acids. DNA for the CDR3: TGTGCCAGCACCCCTTTAGGCTCGATGGGCACTGAAGCTTTCTTT. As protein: CASTPLGSMGTEAFF.

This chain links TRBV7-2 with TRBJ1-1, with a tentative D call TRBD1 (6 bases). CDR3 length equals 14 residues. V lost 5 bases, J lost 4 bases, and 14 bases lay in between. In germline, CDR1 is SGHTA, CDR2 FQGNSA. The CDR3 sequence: CASSILGGPTEAFF. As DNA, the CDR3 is TGTGCCAGCAGCATTTTAGGGGGGCCCACTGAAGCTTTCTTT.

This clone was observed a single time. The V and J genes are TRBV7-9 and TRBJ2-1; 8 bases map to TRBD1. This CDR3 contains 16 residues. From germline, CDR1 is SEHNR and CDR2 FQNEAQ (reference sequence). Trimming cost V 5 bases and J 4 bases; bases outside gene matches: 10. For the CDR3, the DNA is TGTGCCAGCAGCGGGAGCAGGGGGCTAGTATACAATGAGCAGTTCTTC. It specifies CASSGSRGLVYNEQFF.

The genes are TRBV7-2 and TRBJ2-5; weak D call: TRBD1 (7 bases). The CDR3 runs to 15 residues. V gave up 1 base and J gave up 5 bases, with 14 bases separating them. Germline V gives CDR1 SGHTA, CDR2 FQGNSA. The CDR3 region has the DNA TGTGCCAGCAGCTTAGGCGGAGGGGGCAGGGAGACCCAGTACTTC. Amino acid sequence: CASSLGGGGRETQYF.

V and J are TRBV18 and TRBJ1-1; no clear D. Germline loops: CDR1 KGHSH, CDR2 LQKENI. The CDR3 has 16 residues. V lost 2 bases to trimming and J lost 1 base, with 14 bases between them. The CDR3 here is CASSPIANLENTEAFF. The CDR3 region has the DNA TGTGCCAGCTCACCAATAGCGAACTTAGAGAACACTGAAGCTTTCTTT.

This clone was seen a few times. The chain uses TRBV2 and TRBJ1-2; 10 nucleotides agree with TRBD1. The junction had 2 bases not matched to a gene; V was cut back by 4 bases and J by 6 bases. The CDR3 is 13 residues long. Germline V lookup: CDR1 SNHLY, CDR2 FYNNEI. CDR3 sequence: CASSATGGDGYTF. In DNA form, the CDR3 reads TGTGCCAGCAGTGCGACAGGGGGCGATGGCTACACCTTC.

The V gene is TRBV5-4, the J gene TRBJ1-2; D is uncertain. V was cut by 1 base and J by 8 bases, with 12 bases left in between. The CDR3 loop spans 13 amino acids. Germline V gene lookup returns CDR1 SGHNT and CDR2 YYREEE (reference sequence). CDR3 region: CASSLLGQQGYTF. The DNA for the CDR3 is TGTGCCAGCAGCTTGTTAGGCCAACAGGGCTACACCTTC.

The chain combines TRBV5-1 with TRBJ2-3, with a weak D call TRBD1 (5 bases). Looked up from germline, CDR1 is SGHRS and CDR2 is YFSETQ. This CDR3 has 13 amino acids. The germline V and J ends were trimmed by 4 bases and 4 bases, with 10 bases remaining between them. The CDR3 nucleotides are TGCGCCAGCAGCCCGCAGGGTTCAGATACGCAGTATTTT. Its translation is CASSPQGSDTQYF.

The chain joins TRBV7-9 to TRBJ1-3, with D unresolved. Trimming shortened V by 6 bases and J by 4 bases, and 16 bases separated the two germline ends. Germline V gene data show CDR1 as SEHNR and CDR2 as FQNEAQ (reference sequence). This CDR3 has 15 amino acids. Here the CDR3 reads CASSISVGRGNTIYF. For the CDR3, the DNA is TGTGCCAGCAGTATCTCGGTGGGCCGCGGAAACACCATATATTTT.

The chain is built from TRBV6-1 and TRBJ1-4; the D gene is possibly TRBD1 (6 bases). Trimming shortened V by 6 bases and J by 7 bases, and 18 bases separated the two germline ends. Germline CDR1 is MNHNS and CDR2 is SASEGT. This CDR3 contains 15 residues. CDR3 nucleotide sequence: TGTGCCAGCAGCGATCCAGGCAGGGGAGGTGAAAAACTGTTTTTT. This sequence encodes CASSDPGRGGEKLFF.

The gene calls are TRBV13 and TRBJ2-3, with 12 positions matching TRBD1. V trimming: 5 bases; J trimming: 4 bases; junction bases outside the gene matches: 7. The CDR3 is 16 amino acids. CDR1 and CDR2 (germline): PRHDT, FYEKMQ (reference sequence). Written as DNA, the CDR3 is TGTGCCAGCAGCCCTACCGGGACAGGGGGCTCAGATACGCAGTATTTT. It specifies CASSPTGTGGSDTQYF. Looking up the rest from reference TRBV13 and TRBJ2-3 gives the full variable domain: AAGVIQSPRHLIKEKRETATLKCYPIPRHDTVYWYQQGPGQDPQFLISFYEKMQSDKGSIPDRFSAQQFSDYHSELNMSSLELGDSALYFCASSPTGTGGSDTQYFGPGTRLTVL.

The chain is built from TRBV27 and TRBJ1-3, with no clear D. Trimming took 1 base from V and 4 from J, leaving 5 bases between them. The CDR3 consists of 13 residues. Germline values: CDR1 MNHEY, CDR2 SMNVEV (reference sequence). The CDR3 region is CASSLYGGNTIYF. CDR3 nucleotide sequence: TGTGCCAGCAGTTTATACGGCGGAAACACCATATATTTT.